This paragraph reports one T cell receptor (beta chain). Its antigen is unidentified. At the end of roughly ten days of culture, CD4+ T cells were isolated. A half-volume exchange with IL-2 medium occurred on days 3 and 7. The source of the sample is a study of vaccination effects on CD4 cells after COVID-19. TCRdb's table, derived via immunoSEQ multiplex PCR, lists solely in-frame clones and lacks some. The sample holds 45,000 to 60,000 clones; 76% are singletons and the top ten take approximately 12%. This CDR3 is built from 17 residues. The trim removed 2 bases at V and 5 bases at J, leaving 13 bases unmatched. Germline V gives CDR1 SGHDN, CDR2 FVKESK.

This chain joins TRBV14 and TRBJ1-1, with 8 bases lining up with TRBD1. The clonotype originates from a human donor who had a prior SARS-CoV-2 infection. The sample consisted of CD4+ T cells from PBMCs cultured without peptide, taken before COVID-19 vaccination. CDR3 DNA sequence: TGTGCCAGCAGCCAAAATCGGACAGGGTATGGGGTGACTGAAGCTTTCTTT. It encodes CASSQNRTGYGVTEAFF.